This T cell receptor (beta chain) derives from a study of blood T cell repertoires in COVID-19. In the authors' methods: Reference gene primer amplification yielded estimated nucleated cell counts. The method was immunoSEQ multiplex PCR; TCRdb's version includes in-frame clones alone and lacks a portion of them. That table gives V, J and clone size, and the DNA gave D and trimming. In the table there are about 320,000 clones, about nine tenths of which are singletons. Participant-reported clinical history was the basis for cohort assignment. Recovery among Cohort 3 donors was established by two negative PCRs, clearance, or symptom resolution. The CDR3 extends over 16 amino acids. The V segment lost 1 base and the J segment 2 bases; nucleotides outside the gene matches: 8. Germline V CDR1 and CDR2: SGHAT, FQDESV (reference sequence).

The receptor was isolated from a woman younger than 30 who had recovered from COVID-19. This rearrangement joins TRBV11-1 to TRBJ2-7, with TRBD2 matching 7 bases. Sequencing was performed on PBMCs or T cells enriched from blood (not recorded which). The CDR3 region is CASSLGLAADPYEQYF. CDR3 bases: TGTGCCAGCAGCTTAGGGCTAGCGGCGGACCCCTACGAGCAGTACTTC.